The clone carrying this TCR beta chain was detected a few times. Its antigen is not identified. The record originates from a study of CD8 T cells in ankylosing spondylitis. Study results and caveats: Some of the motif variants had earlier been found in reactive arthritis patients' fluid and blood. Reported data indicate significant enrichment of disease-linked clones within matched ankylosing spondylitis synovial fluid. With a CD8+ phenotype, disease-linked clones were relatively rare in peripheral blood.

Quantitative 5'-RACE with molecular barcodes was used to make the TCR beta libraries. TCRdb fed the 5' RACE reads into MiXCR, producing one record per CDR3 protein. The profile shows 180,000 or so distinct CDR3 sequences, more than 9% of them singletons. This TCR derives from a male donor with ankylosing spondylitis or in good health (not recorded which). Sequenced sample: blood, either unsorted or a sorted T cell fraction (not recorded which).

The CDR3 sequence is CASSLEGLETQYF. CDR3 in DNA: TGTGCCAGCAGCTTAGAAGGATTGGAGACCCAGTACTTC. The rearrangement joins TRBV7-9 to TRBJ2-5; no clear D. V gave up 1 base and J gave up 5 bases, with 8 bases separating them. There are 13 residues in the CDR3. Germline V gene data show CDR1 as SEHNR and CDR2 as FQNEAQ (reference sequence).